The 9 T cell receptor beta chains presented below share a single source sample, sequenced in a study of STAT5B mutations in CD4+ large granular lymphocyte leukemia (dated by TCRdb to between 2021 and 2024). The library was made by the immunoSEQ multiplex PCR assay. TCRdb limited this immuneACCESS table to in-frame rearrangements with V and J called. A share of clones is missing; checked studies link under half to unresolved V genes, and the rest is unexplained. Recorded for this sample are approximately 8,100 clones; around three quarters of them occurred a single time. The top ten clones comprise about 70% of the sample. The specimen was PBMCs. These receptors all stem from an older woman with CD4+ T-cell large granular lymphocyte leukemia.

The rearrangement joins TRBV7-2 to TRBJ2-1; D perhaps matches TRBD2 (6 bases). Germline V lookup: CDR1 SGHTA, CDR2 FQGNSA. Trimming shortened V by 1 base and J by 5 bases, and 6 bases separated the two germline ends. This CDR3 spans 13 amino acids. The CDR3: CASSLGLDNEQFF. Here the CDR3 DNA reads TGTGCCAGCAGCTTAGGACTAGACAATGAGCAGTTCTTC.

The chain couples TRBV10-2 to TRBJ1-6, with D possibly matching TRBD1 (6 bases). The CDR3 totals 17 residues. The germline V gene has CDR1 WSHSY and CDR2 SAAADI. V was shortened by 2 bases and J by 2 bases, with 13 bases between the two germline ends. The CDR3 sequence is CASSERQGPAYNSPLHF. CDR3 DNA: TGCGCCAGCAGTGAGCGCCAGGGGCCCGCCTATAATTCACCCCTCCACTTT.

This clone was picked up a small number of times. The chain recombines TRBV5-6 with TRBJ1-2, with 9 bases identical to TRBD1. Germline lookup yields CDR1 SGHDT and CDR2 YYEEEE. The CDR3 has 14 residues. The trim removed 4 bases at V and 5 bases at J, leaving 6 bases unmatched. DNA of the CDR3: TGTGCCAGCAGCGCGACAGGGGGAGTATATGGCTACACCTTC. Protein: CASSATGGVYGYTF.

The gene calls are TRBV18 and TRBJ2-7, with D perhaps matching TRBD1 or TRBD2 (5 bases each). CDR3 length equals 13 residues. CDR1 KGHSH and CDR2 LQKENI come from the germline V gene. Trimming cost V 3 bases and J 3 bases, with 9 bases left between them. CDR3 sequence: CASSPGANYEQYF. In DNA, the CDR3 is TGTGCCAGCTCACCCGGGGCAAACTACGAGCAGTACTTC. Using reference TRBV18 and TRBJ2-7 for the parts outside the CDR3, the full variable domain is NAGVMQNPRHLVRRRGQEARLRCSPMKGHSHVYWYRQLPEEGLKFMVYLQKENIIDESGMPKERFSAEFPKEGPSILRIQQVVRGDSAAYFCASSPGANYEQYFGPGTRLTVT.

V is TRBV27 and J is TRBJ2-7; 9 positions agree with TRBD2. The CDR3 is 16 residues long. The J segment lost 1 base and the V segment lost 0 bases, leaving 4 bases of the junction unmatched. The V gene's germline CDR1 is MNHEY and CDR2 SMNVEV (reference sequence). CDR3 region: CASSLSSLAGSYEQYF. For the CDR3, the DNA is TGTGCCAGCAGTTTATCGTCGCTAGCGGGGTCCTACGAGCAGTACTTC.

This chain connects TRBV9 to TRBJ2-1; 8 positions match TRBD2. This CDR3 spans 15 amino acids. CDR1 is SGDLS and CDR2 is YYNGEE in the germline V gene. The J segment lost 8 bases and the V segment lost 4 bases, leaving 11 bases of the junction unmatched. The CDR3 sequence is CASSPPAGVDHEQFF. The CDR3 DNA sequence: TGTGCCAGCAGCCCCCCAGCGGGAGTAGACCATGAGCAGTTCTTC.

CDR3: CASSSLAGTGLGNTIYF. CDR3 in DNA: TGTGCCAGCAGTTCCCTCGCCGGGACAGGGTTAGGAAACACCATATATTTT. The chain recombines TRBV27 with TRBJ1-3, with 9 bases fitting TRBD1. With V trimmed by 4 bases and J by 4 bases, 11 bases remained unmatched. Germline V gene lookup returns CDR1 MNHEY and CDR2 SMNVEV (reference sequence). The CDR3 is made up of 17 amino acids.

This clone was recorded once. The chain uses TRBV2 and TRBJ1-4, with 7 nucleotides matching TRBD1. Germline V gene data show CDR1 as SNHLY and CDR2 as FYNNEI. This CDR3 comprises 13 residues. V was pared by 7 bases and J by 8 bases, with 7 bases of the junction left unmatched. Here the CDR3 reads CASNNRGGEKLFF. The CDR3 DNA is TGTGCCAGCAACAACAGGGGAGGCGAAAAACTGTTTTTT. The full variable domain, its missing parts supplied by reference TRBV2 and TRBJ1-4, is EPEVTQTPSHQVTQMGQEVILRCVPISNHLYFYWYRQILGQKVEFLVSFYNNEISEKSEIFDDQFSVERPDGSNFTLKIRSTKLEDSAMYFCASNNRGGEKLFFGSGTQLSVL.

This sequence joins TRBV5-5 and TRBJ2-7, with TRBD1 matching over 7 bases. The V and J ends lost 4 bases and 3 bases, in that order; junction bases with no gene match: 7. The CDR3 loop spans 14 amino acids. Germline CDR1 SGHKS, CDR2 YYEKEE (reference sequence). The CDR3 protein is CASSVTGAGYEQYF. The CDR3 nucleotides read TGTGCCAGCAGCGTTACAGGGGCTGGCTACGAGCAGTACTTC.